The T cell receptor beta chain under discussion was sequenced for a study of PD-L1 blockade in urothelial cancer. Study at large: Prior chemotherapy regimens per patient numbered 0 to 3.

This clone has only a few counts. No antigen is known for it. Study outcomes and limitations: A pretreatment blood TCR clonality that fell below the median predicted better progression-free and overall survival. Durable benefit accompanied greater 3-week expansion of tumor-associated blood clones.

Germline V gene sequence: CDR1 SSHAT, CDR2 FNYEAQ (reference sequence). The CDR3 is 14 residues long. Trimming cost V 5 bases and J 5 bases; bases outside gene matches: 7. Time point indicated: pretreatment peripheral blood. Produced via immunoSEQ multiplex PCR; TCRdb's table is partial and in-frame only. The table includes under 80,000 clones, roughly 79% detected once. Sequencing used PBMCs, obtained around atezolizumab (anti-PD-L1) treatment. V usage is TRBV7-7 and J usage is TRBJ2-5; TRBD2 matches 8 bases. The TCR sequence derives from a man in his sixties or seventies with urothelial cancer. This CDR3 is CASSAGTRRETQYF. For the CDR3, the DNA is TGTGCCAGCAGCGCCGGGACTAGACGCGAGACCCAGTACTTC.